The 7 T cell receptor beta chains listed next were all sequenced from one sample in a study of cytomegalovirus exposure and HLA in healthy donors. Both 60 Vbeta primers and 13 Jbeta primers went into the PCR. Profiling relied on immunoSEQ multiplex PCR, and the TCRdb table lists in-frame clones only, not all of them. The sample gives over 95,000 clones, around three quarters of which show up once; approximately 9.9% is in the top ten. Sequenced sample: PBMCs. These receptors all stem from a middle-aged man in good health and CMV-seropositive.

CDR3: CASSFFADRTQETQYF. The CDR3 nucleotides read TGTGCCAGCAGCTTCTTCGCGGACAGGACGCAAGAGACCCAGTACTTC. The V call is TRBV7-9, the J call TRBJ2-5; TRBD1 agrees at 7 bases. The junction had 9 bases not matched to a gene; V was cut back by 3 bases and J by 2 bases. CDR1 and CDR2 (germline): SEHNR, FQNEAQ (reference sequence). The CDR3 loop spans 16 amino acids.

This chain uses TRBV4-1 with TRBJ2-3, with a weak D call TRBD2 (6 bases). CDR1 is MGHRA, CDR2 YSYEKL, per germline. Trimming cost V 4 bases and J 6 bases, with 11 bases left between them. This CDR3 contains 13 residues. The CDR3 is CASSPPGRDTQYF. The CDR3 bases are TGCGCCAGCAGCCCCCCTGGGAGGGATACGCAGTATTTT.

The genes are TRBV6-5 and TRBJ2-1; 7 bases agree with TRBD2. This CDR3 comprises 15 residues. With 7 bases clipped from V and 0 bases from J, the junction kept 6 bases outside the gene matches. CDR1 is MNHEY, CDR2 SVGAGI, per germline. The CDR3 nucleotides read TGTGCCAGCACCCCGGGACTAAACTCCTACAATGAGCAGTTCTTC. This codes for CASTPGLNSYNEQFF.

V and J are TRBV2 and TRBJ2-1; D is ambiguous. From germline, CDR1 is SNHLY and CDR2 FYNNEI. The CDR3 consists of 12 residues. V was shortened by 2 bases and J by 9 bases, with 8 bases between the two germline ends. CDR3 nucleotide sequence: TGTGCCAGCAGTGAAATGGGCACTGAGCAGTTCTTC. Translated: CASSEMGTEQFF. Filled out from reference TRBV2 and TRBJ2-1, the complete variable domain reads EPEVTQTPSHQVTQMGQEVILRCVPISNHLYFYWYRQILGQKVEFLVSFYNNEISEKSEIFDDQFSVERPDGSNFTLKIRSTKLEDSAMYFCASSEMGTEQFFGPGTRLTVL.

This chain uses TRBV9 with TRBJ1-5; 7 bases match TRBD1. CDR3 length: 17 amino acids. Unmatched junction bases numbered 11, after V lost 2 bases and J lost 3 bases. Germline assignment: CDR1 SGDLS and CDR2 YYNGEE. CDR3 sequence (DNA): TGTGCCAGCAGCGTCCCAGGGACAGTAACTCTCAATCAGCCCCAGCATTTT. Translating gives CASSVPGTVTLNQPQHF.

This clone was seen more than once but under ten times. The rearrangement uses TRBV6-1 and TRBJ1-2, with 7 bases lining up with TRBD1. Germline lookup yields CDR1 MNHNS and CDR2 SASEGT. The CDR3 totals 14 residues. V was clipped by 3 bases and J by 8 bases; unmatched bases: 9. CDR3 residues: CASSENRGRGGYTF. The CDR3 DNA reads TGTGCCAGCAGTGAGAACAGGGGTAGGGGCGGCTACACCTTC.

The chain has TRBV6-6 and TRBJ1-3, with a tentative D call TRBD1 (6 bases). The CDR3 covers 13 residues. V was pared by 6 bases and J by 4 bases, with 10 bases between. The germline V gene encodes CDR1 MNHNY and CDR2 SVGAGI (reference sequence). CDR3 sequence (DNA): TGTGCCAGCAGCCTAACAGGGGGAAACACCATATATTTT. The encoded protein is CASSLTGGNTIYF.